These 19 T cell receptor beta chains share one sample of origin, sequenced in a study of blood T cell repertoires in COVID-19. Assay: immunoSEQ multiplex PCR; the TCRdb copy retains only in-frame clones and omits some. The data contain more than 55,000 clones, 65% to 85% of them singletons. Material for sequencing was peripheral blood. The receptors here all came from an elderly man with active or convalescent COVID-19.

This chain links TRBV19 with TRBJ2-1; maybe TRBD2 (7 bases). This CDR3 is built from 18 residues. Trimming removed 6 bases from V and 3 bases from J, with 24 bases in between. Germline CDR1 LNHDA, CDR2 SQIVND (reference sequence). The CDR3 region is CASRSLLQGGASYNEQFF. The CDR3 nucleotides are TGTGCCAGTAGGTCCCTTCTACAGGGAGGGGCTAGCTACAATGAGCAGTTCTTC.

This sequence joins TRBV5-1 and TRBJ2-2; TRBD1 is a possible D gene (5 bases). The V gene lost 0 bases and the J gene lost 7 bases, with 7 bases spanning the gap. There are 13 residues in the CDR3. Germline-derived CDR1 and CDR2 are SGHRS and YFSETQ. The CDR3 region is CASSLEGIGELFF. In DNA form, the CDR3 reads TGCGCCAGCAGCTTGGAGGGGATCGGGGAGCTGTTTTTT.

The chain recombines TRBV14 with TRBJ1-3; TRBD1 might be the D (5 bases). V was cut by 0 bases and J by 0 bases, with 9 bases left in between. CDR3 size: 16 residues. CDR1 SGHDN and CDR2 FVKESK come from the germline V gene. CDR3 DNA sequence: TGTGCCAGCAGCCAAGACAGGGTGGCCTCTGGAAACACCATATATTTT. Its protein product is CASSQDRVASGNTIYF.

CDR3 DNA: TGTGCCAGCAGAGAAAAGCGGGGGCCGAACACCGGGGAGCTGTTTTTT. Translated, it gives CASREKRGPNTGELFF. This sequence joins TRBV2 and TRBJ2-2, with 8 nucleotides matching TRBD2. CDR1 is SNHLY, CDR2 FYNNEI, per germline. The CDR3 contains 16 residues. Trimming cost V 6 bases and J 0 bases; bases outside gene matches: 6.

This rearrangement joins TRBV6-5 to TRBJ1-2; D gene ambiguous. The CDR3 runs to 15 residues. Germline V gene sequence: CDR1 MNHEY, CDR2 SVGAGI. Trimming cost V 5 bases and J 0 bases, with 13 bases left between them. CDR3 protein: CASSPLQRTNYGYTF. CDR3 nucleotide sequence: TGTGCCAGCAGTCCACTCCAGCGTACTAACTATGGCTACACCTTC.

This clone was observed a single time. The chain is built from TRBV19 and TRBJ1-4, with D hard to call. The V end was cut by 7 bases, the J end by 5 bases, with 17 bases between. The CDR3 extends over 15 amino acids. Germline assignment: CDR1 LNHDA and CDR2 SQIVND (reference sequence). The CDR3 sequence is CASKGPWRANEKLFF. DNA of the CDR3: TGTGCCAGTAAAGGCCCGTGGAGGGCGAATGAAAAACTGTTTTTT. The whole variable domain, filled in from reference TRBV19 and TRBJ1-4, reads DGGITQSPKYLFRKEGQNVTLSCEQNLNHDAMYWYRQDPGQGLRLIYYSQIVNDFQKGDIAEGYSVSREKKESFPLTVTSAQKNPTAFYLCASKGPWRANEKLFFGSGTQLSVL.

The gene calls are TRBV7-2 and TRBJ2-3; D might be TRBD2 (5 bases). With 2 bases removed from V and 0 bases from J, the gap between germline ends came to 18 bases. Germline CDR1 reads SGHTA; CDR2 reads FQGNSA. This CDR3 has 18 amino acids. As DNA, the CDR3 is TGTGCCAGCAGCTTACTAGGTTTCGGCGGGTCTAGCACAGATACGCAGTATTTT. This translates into CASSLLGFGGSSTDTQYF.

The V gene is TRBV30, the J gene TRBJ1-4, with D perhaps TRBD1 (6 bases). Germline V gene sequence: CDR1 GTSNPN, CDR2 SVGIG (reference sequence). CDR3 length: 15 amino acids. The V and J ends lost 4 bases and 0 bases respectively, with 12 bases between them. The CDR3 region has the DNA TGTGCCTGGAACGGACAGTTTGCAACTAATGAAAAACTGTTTTTT. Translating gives CAWNGQFATNEKLFF.

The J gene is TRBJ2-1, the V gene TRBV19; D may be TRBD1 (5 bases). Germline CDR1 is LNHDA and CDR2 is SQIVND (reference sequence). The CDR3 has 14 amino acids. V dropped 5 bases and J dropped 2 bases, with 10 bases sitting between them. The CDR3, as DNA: TGTGCCAGTAGTGGCTACAGGACCTACAATGAGCAGTTCTTC. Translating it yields CASSGYRTYNEQFF.

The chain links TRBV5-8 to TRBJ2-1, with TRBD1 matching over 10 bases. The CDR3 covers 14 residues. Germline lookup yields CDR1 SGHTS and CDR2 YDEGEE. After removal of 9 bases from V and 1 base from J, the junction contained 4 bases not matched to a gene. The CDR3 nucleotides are TGTGCCACGGACAGGGGGACATCCTACAATGAGCAGTTCTTC. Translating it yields CATDRGTSYNEQFF.

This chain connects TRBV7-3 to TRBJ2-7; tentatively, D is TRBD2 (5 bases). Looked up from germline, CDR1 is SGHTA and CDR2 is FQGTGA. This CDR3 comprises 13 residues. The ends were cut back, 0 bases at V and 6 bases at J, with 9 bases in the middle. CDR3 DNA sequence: TGTGCCAGCAGCTTAACAGTAGGGAGCGAGCAGTACTTC. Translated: CASSLTVGSEQYF. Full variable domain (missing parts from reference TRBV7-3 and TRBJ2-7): GAGVSQTPSNKVTEKGKYVELRCDPISGHTALYWYRQSLGQGPEFLIYFQGTGAADDSGLPNDRFFAVRPEGSVSTLKIQRTERGDSAVYLCASSLTVGSEQYFGPGTRLTVT.

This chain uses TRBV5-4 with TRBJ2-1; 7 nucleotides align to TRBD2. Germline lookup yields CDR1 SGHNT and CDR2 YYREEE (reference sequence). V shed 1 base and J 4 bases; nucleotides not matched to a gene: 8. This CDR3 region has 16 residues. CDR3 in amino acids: CASSLPAGAGYNEQFF. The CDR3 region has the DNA TGTGCCAGCAGCTTGCCGGCGGGAGCGGGGTACAATGAGCAGTTCTTC.

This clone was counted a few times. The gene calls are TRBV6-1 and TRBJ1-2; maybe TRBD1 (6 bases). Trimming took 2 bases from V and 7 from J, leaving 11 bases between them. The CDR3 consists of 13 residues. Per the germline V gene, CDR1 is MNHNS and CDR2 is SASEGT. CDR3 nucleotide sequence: TGTGCCAGCAGTGAAACAGGGACGGTTGGCTACACCTTC. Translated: CASSETGTVGYTF.

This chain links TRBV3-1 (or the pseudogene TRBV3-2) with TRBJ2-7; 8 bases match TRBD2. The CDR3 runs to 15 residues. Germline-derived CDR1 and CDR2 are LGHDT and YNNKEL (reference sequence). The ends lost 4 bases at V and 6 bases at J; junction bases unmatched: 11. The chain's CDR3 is CASSPTWEREIEQYF. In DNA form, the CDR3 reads TGTGCCAGCAGCCCTACGTGGGAGCGGGAGATCGAGCAGTACTTC.

CDR3 nucleotide sequence: TGTGCCAGCAGCCTCCATTTGTCCGAGCAGTTCTTC. This encodes CASSLHLSEQFF. The chain has TRBV14 and TRBJ2-1; D unclear. V was shortened by 4 bases and J by 10 bases, with 11 bases between the two germline ends. From germline, CDR1 is SGHDN and CDR2 FVKESK. This CDR3 spans 12 amino acids.

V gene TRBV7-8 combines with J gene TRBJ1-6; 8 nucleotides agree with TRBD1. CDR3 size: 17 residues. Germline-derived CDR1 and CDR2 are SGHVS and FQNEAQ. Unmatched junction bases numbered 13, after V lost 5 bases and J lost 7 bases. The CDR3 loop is CASSLMTGVPGNSPLHF. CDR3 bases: TGTGCCAGCAGCCTAATGACAGGGGTCCCCGGCAATTCACCCCTCCACTTT.

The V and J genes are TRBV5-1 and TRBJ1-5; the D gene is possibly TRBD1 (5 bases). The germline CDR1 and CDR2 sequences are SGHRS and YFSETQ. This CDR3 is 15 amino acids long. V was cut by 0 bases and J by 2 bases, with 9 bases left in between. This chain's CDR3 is CASSLGWGGNQPQHF. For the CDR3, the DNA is TGCGCCAGCAGCTTGGGTTGGGGGGGCAATCAGCCCCAGCATTTT.

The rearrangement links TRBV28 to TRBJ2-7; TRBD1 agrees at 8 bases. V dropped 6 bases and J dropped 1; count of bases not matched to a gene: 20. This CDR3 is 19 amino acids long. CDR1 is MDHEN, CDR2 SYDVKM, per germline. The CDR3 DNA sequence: TGTGCCAGCAGAGAATATACGGGACAGGTGCCAGGGGGGTCCTACGAGCAGTACTTC. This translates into CASREYTGQVPGGSYEQYF.

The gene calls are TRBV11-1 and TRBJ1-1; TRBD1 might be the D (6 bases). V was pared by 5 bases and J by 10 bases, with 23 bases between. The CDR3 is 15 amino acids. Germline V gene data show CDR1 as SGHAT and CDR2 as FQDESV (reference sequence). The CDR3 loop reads CASSLGGGANIRAFF. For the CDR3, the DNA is TGTGCCAGCAGCCTCGGGGGGGGCGCGAATATTAGAGCTTTCTTT. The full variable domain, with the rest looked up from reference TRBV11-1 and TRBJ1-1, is EAEVAQSPRYKITEKSQAVAFWCDPISGHATLYWYRQILGQGPELLVQFQDESVVDDSQLPKDRFSAERLKGVDSTLKIQPAELGDSAMYLCASSLGGGANIRAFFGQGTRLTVV.